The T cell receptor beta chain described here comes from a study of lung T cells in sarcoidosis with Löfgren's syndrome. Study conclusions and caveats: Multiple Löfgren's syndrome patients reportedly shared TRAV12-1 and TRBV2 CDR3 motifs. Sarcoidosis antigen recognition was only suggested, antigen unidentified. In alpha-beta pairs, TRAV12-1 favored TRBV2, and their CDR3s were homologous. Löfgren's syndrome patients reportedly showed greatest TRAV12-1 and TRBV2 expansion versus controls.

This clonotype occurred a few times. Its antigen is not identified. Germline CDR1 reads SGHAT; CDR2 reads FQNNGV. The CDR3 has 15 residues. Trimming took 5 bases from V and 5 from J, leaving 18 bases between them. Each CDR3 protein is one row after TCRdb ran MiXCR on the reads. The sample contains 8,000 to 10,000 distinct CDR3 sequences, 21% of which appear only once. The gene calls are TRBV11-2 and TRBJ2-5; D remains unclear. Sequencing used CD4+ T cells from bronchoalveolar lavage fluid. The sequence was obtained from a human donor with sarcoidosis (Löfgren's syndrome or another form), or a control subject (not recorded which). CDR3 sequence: CASSPSPAGVETQYF. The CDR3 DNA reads TGTGCCAGCAGCCCCTCTCCGGCTGGGGTGGAGACCCAGTACTTC.